This is a list of T cell receptor beta chains from one sample in a study of T-cell memory formation after mild COVID-19. TCRdb passed the 5' RACE reads through MiXCR, listing each CDR3 protein once. Of 280,000 or so distinct CDR3 sequences listed, approximately 8.4% are singletons. Material for sequencing was PBMCs or a T cell subset sorted from them (not recorded which). Receptor source: a man aged 18 to 29 who had mild COVID-19 (a few samples of this study predate the infection). Cell type and time point are not known. CDR3s include the opening cysteine and the closing phenylalanine or tryptophan. D genes are given only for firm matches. Only part of the rows carry a size: once, few, many, or a class if the clone is expanded.

TRBJ1-1 . . TRBV6-2/TRBV6-3 TGTGCCAGCAGTTATGCCAGGGAGGACACTGAAGCTTTCTTT CASSYAREDTEAFF
TRBJ2-3 . many TRBV6-6 TGTGCCAGCAGTTACTATACTGTCCCAGATACGCAGTATTTT CASSYYTVPDTQYF
TRBJ2-5 . . TRBV7-2 TGTGCCAGCAGCACGCCCCCATCCGCCGTTCAAGAGACCCAGTACTTC CASSTPPSAVQETQYF
TRBJ1-2 . few TRBV3-1 TGTGCCAGCAGAAGGGATTCGCGGAGCTATGGCTACACCTTC CASRRDSRSYGYTF
TRBJ1-5 TRBD1 . TRBV7-9 TGTGCCAGCAGCTTCGACAGGGACAATCAGCCCCAGCATTTT CASSFDRDNQPQHF
TRBJ2-1 . few TRBV30 TGTGCCTGGAGTGGGGCCAATGAGCAGTTCTTC CAWSGANEQFF
TRBJ1-1 . . TRBV30 TGTGCCTGGAGTGTATCTAACACTGAAGCTTTCTTT CAWSVSNTEAFF
TRBJ2-1 . few TRBV20-1 TGCAGTGCTGGAGGGGGGGGCCCTCAGTTCTTC CSAGGGGPQFF
TRBJ1-5 TRBD1 medium-sized TRBV20-1 TGCAGTGCTAGAGATCGGACAGGGGGAGGGCATCAGCCCCAGCATTTT CSARDRTGGGHQPQHF
TRBJ2-1 TRBD2 many TRBV4-1 TGCGCCAGCAGCGGGGGACTAGCGGGGGGTAACCCCTACAATGAGCAGTTCTTC CASSGGLAGGNPYNEQFF
TRBJ2-3 TRBD2 . TRBV7-2 TGTGCCAGCAGGACGGGACTAGCGGGAGCTACAGATACGCAGTATTTT CASRTGLAGATDTQYF
TRBJ2-1 . . TRBV7-2 TGTGCCAGCAGCTCATACGTGGGGAATGAGCAGTTCTTC CASSSYVGNEQFF
TRBJ2-2 TRBD2 few TRBV9 TGTGCCAGCAGCTTCCGAGAGACTAGCGGGGGGCCTTACGGGGAGCTGTTTTTT CASSFRETSGGPYGELFF
TRBJ2-3 . many TRBV18 TGTGCCAGCTCACCACCGAGGGGAGGCCCAGATACGCAGTATTTT CASSPPRGGPDTQYF
TRBJ2-1 TRBD2 . TRBV2 TGTGCCAGCAGTGAAGGCGCGGGGGGAATATACAATGAGCAGTTCTTC CASSEGAGGIYNEQFF
TRBJ1-2 . . TRBV7-2 TGTGCCAGCAGCTTAGAGACCGGGACACGTAACTATGGCTACACCTTC CASSLETGTRNYGYTF
TRBJ2-2 TRBD1 . TRBV6-2/TRBV6-3 TGTGCCAGCAGTTACAGGGGGCACACCACCGGGGAGCTGTTTTTT CASSYRGHTTGELFF
TRBJ2-4 TRBD1 . TRBV7-7 TGTGCTAGCAGCGCCGGGACAGGGAACATTCAGTACTTC CASSAGTGNIQYF
TRBJ1-1 . many TRBV20-1 TGCAGTGCTAGTCGGGCTAGGGCGTCCACTGAAGCTTTCTTT CSASRARASTEAFF
TRBJ1-2 . . TRBV6-2/TRBV6-3 TGTGCCAGCAAAGGGACGGCAGCCTATGGCTACACCTTC CASKGTAAYGYTF
TRBJ2-7 TRBD1 . TRBV20-1 TGCAGTGCCGCCATGGCAGGGGGCTCCTACGAGCAGTACTTC CSAAMAGGSYEQYF
TRBJ2-1 . . TRBV4-3 TGCGCCAGCAGCCAAGTATATCGGCCCTACAATGAGCAGTTCTTC CASSQVYRPYNEQFF
TRBJ2-1 TRBD2 . TRBV6-2/TRBV6-3 TGTGCCAGCAGTTCCCATGTAGCGGGGGGATACAATGAGCAGTTCTTC CASSSHVAGGYNEQFF
TRBJ2-3 . . TRBV4-3 TGCGCCAGCAGCCAGGAAGTGCCAGGGGAGGCTAAGGTGTATACGCAGTATTTT CASSQEVPGEAKVYTQYF
TRBJ1-1 . many TRBV11-2 TGTGCCAGCAGCCTGAACTCGGGAACTGAAGCTTTCTTT CASSLNSGTEAFF
TRBJ1-6 . many TRBV12-3/TRBV12-4 TGTGCCAGCAGTTTGTCCGGATCCTATAATTCACCCCTCCACTTT CASSLSGSYNSPLHF
TRBJ2-7 TRBD2 . TRBV6-2/TRBV6-3 TGTGCCAGCAACCCGAGCGGGAGTAAATCCTACGAGCAGTACTTC CASNPSGSKSYEQYF
TRBJ2-7 . . TRBV7-8 TGTGCCAGCAGCCCTCCGGACCGGAGCTCCTACGAGCAGTACTTC CASSPPDRSSYEQYF
TRBJ1-4 . few TRBV3-1 TGTGCCAGCAGCCCTAATCAGGGGCTAGGTGAAAAACTGTTTTTT CASSPNQGLGEKLFF
TRBJ1-2 . few TRBV2 TGTGCCAGCAGTGTGTCCGGGGGCCATGGCTACACCTTC CASSVSGGHGYTF
TRBJ2-3 TRBD2 many TRBV5-1 TGCGCCAGCAGCTTCTCCGGGACTAGCGTGACAGATACGCAGTATTTT CASSFSGTSVTDTQYF
TRBJ2-5 . few TRBV20-1 TGCAGTGCTAGACGTTTTGGGGACACAGTCCAAGAGACCCAGTACTTC CSARRFGDTVQETQYF
TRBJ2-2 . many TRBV7-3 TGTGCCAGCAGCCCGGGCCGGGTGGCCGGGGAGCTGTTTTTT CASSPGRVAGELFF
TRBJ2-3 TRBD2 . TRBV7-9 TGTGCCAGCGGAATAGCGGGGCCGAGCACAGATACGCAGTATTTT CASGIAGPSTDTQYF
TRBJ1-1 . few TRBV28 TGTGCCAGCAGTTTAGCTCGAGCGGGTCCGAACACTGAAGCTTTCTTT CASSLARAGPNTEAFF
TRBJ2-3 TRBD2 . TRBV28 TGTGCCAGCAGTTCCCGGGGGGGCGCGCAGTATTTT CASSSRGGAQYF
TRBJ2-3 TRBD2 few TRBV20-1 TGCAGTGCTTCGAGCGGGGGGGCGAGGACAGATACGCAGTATTTT CSASSGGARTDTQYF
TRBJ1-5 . few TRBV25-1 TGTGCCAGCAGTGGCCTGGGTCAGCCCCAGCATTTT CASSGLGQPQHF
TRBJ2-2 . . TRBV4-2 TGTGCCAGCAGCCAAATATTTGCGGACGGAGGGCCCGGGGAGCTGTTTTTT CASSQIFADGGPGELFF
TRBJ2-7 . few TRBV6-5 TGTGCCAGCAGTTACTCTGGAGGTACCTACGAGCAGTACTTC CASSYSGGTYEQYF
TRBJ2-1 . few TRBV7-2 TGTGCCAGCAGCTTAGGATCCGTAGACAGGGAGCAGTTCTTC CASSLGSVDREQFF
TRBJ1-2 . . TRBV27 TGTGCCAGCAGGCTGGGGTCTGGCTACACCTTC CASRLGSGYTF
TRBJ1-6 TRBD1 few TRBV10-3 TGTGCCATCAGTGATAATCCAGGGGGCATACTTAATTCACCCCTCCACTTT CAISDNPGGILNSPLHF
TRBJ2-7 . few TRBV20-1 TGCAGTGCCGAGCCCAGCGGAGCTTCCTACGAGCAGTACTTC CSAEPSGASYEQYF
TRBJ2-7 . . TRBV29-1 TGCAGCGTTGCCGGGGAGGAGCAGTACTTC CSVAGEEQYF